This T cell receptor beta chain was observed in a study of T cell repertoires in cytomegalovirus infection. CDR3 size: 14 residues. CDR1 is SGHVS, CDR2 FNYEAQ, per germline. V was cut by 5 bases and J by 6 bases, with 14 bases left in between. Worth noting for this clonotype: Its antigen remains unidentified.

TCRdb re-called the reads through MiXCR, storing one row per CDR3 protein. This table holds roughly 220,000 distinct CDR3 sequences, about 38% found once. This sequence joins TRBV7-6 and TRBJ2-1; weak D call: TRBD1 (5 bases). This sequence was found in a human donor in good health (CMV status not recorded). Some clones in this sample may be carry-over from other donors' samples. This sample comprised CD8+ T cells from cultured PBMCs, obtained from culture after CMV antigen stimulation. As DNA, the CDR3 is TGTGCCAGCAGCCCGACGACAGCGCCCAATGAGCAGTTCTTC. It translates to CASSPTTAPNEQFF.